This is a list of T cell receptor beta chains from one sample in a study of metastatic and nonmetastatic thyroid tumors. TCRdb re-called the PCR reads through MiXCR. The sample consists of some 22,000 clones, 24% of them appearing once. The sequenced sample consisted of tumor tissue. The receptor set was obtained from a male donor with papillary thyroid cancer or a benign thyroid nodule (not recorded which). Some clones in this sample may be carry-over from other donors' samples. Both conserved end residues are part of each CDR3. D genes are given only for firm matches. Size is omitted from some rows. Given values are once, few, many or a class for expanded clones.

v_gene: TRBV6-4; j_gene: TRBJ1-5; abundance: .; d_gene: .; CDR3aa: CASRSMGLRTGHSNSNQPQHF; CDR3nt: TGTGCCAGCAGGTCTATGGGGCTACGAACAGGCCACTCGAATAGCAATCAGCCCCAGCATTTT
v_gene: TRBV11-2; j_gene: TRBJ1-1; abundance: .; d_gene: .; CDR3aa: CASSLDSGPYTEAFF; CDR3nt: TGTGCCAGCAGCTTAGATTCAGGGCCTTACACTGAAGCTTTCTTT
v_gene: TRBV10-1; j_gene: TRBJ2-1; abundance: many; d_gene: TRBD2; CDR3aa: CASSEFSGRDNEQFF; CDR3nt: TGCGCCAGCAGTGAGTTTAGCGGGAGGGACAATGAGCAGTTCTTC
v_gene: TRBV4-3; j_gene: TRBJ2-5; abundance: many; d_gene: .; CDR3aa: CASSQELREEETQYF; CDR3nt: TGCGCCAGCAGCCAAGAACTCAGGGAGGAGGAGACCCAGTACTTC
v_gene: TRBV28; j_gene: TRBJ2-7; abundance: many; d_gene: TRBD2; CDR3aa: CASSHPSGSKYEQYF; CDR3nt: TGTGCCAGCAGCCACCCTAGCGGGAGCAAATACGAGCAGTACTTC
v_gene: TRBV28; j_gene: TRBJ2-7; abundance: medium-sized; d_gene: .; CDR3aa: CASRVLIGTYEQYF; CDR3nt: TGTGCCAGCAGAGTTCTGATAGGGACCTACGAGCAGTACTTC
v_gene: TRBV7-8; j_gene: TRBJ2-7; abundance: .; d_gene: .; CDR3aa: CASSLGGLSGREQYF; CDR3nt: TGTGCCAGCAGCTTAGGGGGGCTATCCGGTAGGGAGCAGTACTTC
v_gene: TRBV20-1; j_gene: TRBJ2-7; abundance: few; d_gene: .; CDR3aa: CSGDRGLEVSQYF; CDR3nt: TGCAGTGGAGACCGAGGTCTAGAGGTATCGCAGTACTTC
v_gene: TRBV7-9; j_gene: TRBJ2-7; abundance: many; d_gene: TRBD2; CDR3aa: CASSLDAGTSPSYEQYF; CDR3nt: TGTGCCAGCAGCTTGGACGCTGGGACTAGCCCCTCCTACGAGCAGTACTTC
v_gene: TRBV5-8; j_gene: TRBJ2-7; abundance: .; d_gene: TRBD2; CDR3aa: CASSSRTSGRIYEQYF; CDR3nt: TGTGCCAGCAGCTCCCGGACTAGCGGGAGGATCTACGAGCAGTACTTC
v_gene: TRBV2; j_gene: TRBJ1-1; abundance: many; d_gene: .; CDR3aa: CASGGGASTEAFF; CDR3nt: TGTGCCAGCGGAGGAGGGGCAAGCACTGAAGCTTTCTTT
v_gene: TRBV29-1; j_gene: TRBJ2-2; abundance: .; d_gene: TRBD2; CDR3aa: CSVEEGAGGGTGELFF; CDR3nt: TGCAGCGTTGAAGAAGGGGCCGGGGGGGGGACCGGGGAGCTGTTTTTT
v_gene: TRBV10-3; j_gene: TRBJ1-2; abundance: many; d_gene: .; CDR3aa: CASQTEGYGYTF; CDR3nt: TGTGCCTCCCAGACAGAAGGCTATGGCTACACCTTC
v_gene: TRBV24-1; j_gene: TRBJ2-2; abundance: few; d_gene: .; CDR3aa: CATGKTTGKLFF; CDR3nt: TGTGCCACCGGAAAGACAACCGGTAAGCTGTTTTTT
v_gene: TRBV20-1; j_gene: TRBJ2-7; abundance: .; d_gene: .; CDR3aa: CSASVYTVYEQYF; CDR3nt: TGCAGTGCTAGCGTGTATACTGTTTACGAGCAGTACTTC
v_gene: TRBV9; j_gene: TRBJ2-7; abundance: many; d_gene: TRBD2; CDR3aa: CASSTGGLAHHEQYF; CDR3nt: TGTGCCAGCAGTACCGGGGGACTAGCTCACCACGAGCAGTACTTC
v_gene: TRBV6-1; j_gene: TRBJ2-1; abundance: many; d_gene: .; CDR3aa: CASSLSGANNEQFF; CDR3nt: TGTGCCAGCAGCCTTAGCGGAGCGAACAATGAGCAGTTCTTC
v_gene: TRBV28; j_gene: TRBJ1-5; abundance: .; d_gene: .; CDR3aa: CASSSLDRTHQPQNF; CDR3nt: TGTGCCAGCAGCTCCCTCGACAGGACGCATCAGCCCCAGAATTTT
v_gene: TRBV19; j_gene: TRBJ2-2; abundance: many; d_gene: TRBD2; CDR3aa: CASSKPGLPLGELFF; CDR3nt: TGTGCCAGTAGTAAGCCGGGACTACCTTTGGGGGAGCTGTTTTTT
v_gene: TRBV7-2; j_gene: TRBJ2-2; abundance: many; d_gene: TRBD1; CDR3aa: CASSLRTGVSGELFF; CDR3nt: TGTGCCAGCAGCTTACGTACAGGGGTCTCCGGGGAGCTGTTTTTT
v_gene: TRBV2; j_gene: TRBJ2-7; abundance: many; d_gene: .; CDR3aa: CASGGDGSYEQYF; CDR3nt: TGTGCCAGCGGAGGTGACGGCTCCTACGAGCAGTACTTC
v_gene: TRBV20-1; j_gene: TRBJ1-5; abundance: .; d_gene: .; CDR3aa: CSADVRFSNQPQHF; CDR3nt: TGCAGCGCTGACGTACGCTTCTCCAATCAGCCCCAGCATTTT
v_gene: TRBV20-1; j_gene: TRBJ2-7; abundance: .; d_gene: .; CDR3aa: CSARDRTGADYEHYF; CDR3nt: TGCAGTGCTAGAGATAGGACGGGAGCCGATTACGAGCATTACTTC
v_gene: TRBV6-1; j_gene: TRBJ2-5; abundance: many; d_gene: .; CDR3aa: CASSVDWAGAQYF; CDR3nt: TGTGCCAGCAGTGTCGACTGGGCAGGGGCCCAGTACTTC
v_gene: TRBV4-1; j_gene: TRBJ1-5; abundance: .; d_gene: .; CDR3aa: CASSQDPGQPQHF; CDR3nt: TGCGCCAGCAGCCAAGATCCAGGTCAGCCCCAGCATTTT
v_gene: TRBV10-1; j_gene: TRBJ2-3; abundance: few; d_gene: TRBD1; CDR3aa: CASGTGVTDTQYF; CDR3nt: TGCGCCAGCGGGACAGGGGTTACAGATACACAGTATTTT
v_gene: TRBV2; j_gene: TRBJ2-5; abundance: many; d_gene: .; CDR3aa: CASSLRGETQYF; CDR3nt: TGTGCCAGCAGTCTAAGGGGGGAGACCCAGTACTTC
v_gene: TRBV6-2/TRBV6-3; j_gene: TRBJ2-7; abundance: .; d_gene: .; CDR3aa: CASGELRSGYEQYF; CDR3nt: TGTGCCAGCGGAGAGTTACGGTCAGGTTACGAGCAGTACTTC
v_gene: TRBV29-1; j_gene: TRBJ2-7; abundance: many; d_gene: TRBD2; CDR3aa: CSVLSGGVFYEQYF; CDR3nt: TGCAGCGTCCTGAGCGGGGGGGTTTTCTACGAGCAGTACTTC
v_gene: TRBV27; j_gene: TRBJ2-7; abundance: medium-sized; d_gene: TRBD2; CDR3aa: CASSLLAGGPYEQYF; CDR3nt: TGTGCCAGCAGTTTACTAGCGGGAGGTCCCTACGAGCAGTACTTC
v_gene: TRBV7-2; j_gene: TRBJ2-1; abundance: many; d_gene: TRBD1; CDR3aa: CASSPRQGQDEQFF; CDR3nt: TGTGCCAGCAGCCCACGACAGGGTCAGGATGAGCAGTTCTTC
v_gene: TRBV20-1; j_gene: TRBJ1-5; abundance: medium-sized; d_gene: .; CDR3aa: CSARAPPPQPQHF; CDR3nt: TGCAGTGCTAGAGCCCCACCGCCCCAGCCCCAGCATTTT
v_gene: TRBV4-2; j_gene: TRBJ2-7; abundance: .; d_gene: .; CDR3aa: CASSRGTVEGYEQYF; CDR3nt: TGTGCCAGCAGCCGAGGGACGGTGGAGGGGTACGAGCAGTACTTC
v_gene: TRBV20-1; j_gene: TRBJ2-1; abundance: .; d_gene: TRBD2; CDR3aa: CSATSGTSNNEQFF; CDR3nt: TGCAGTGCTACTTCCGGGACTAGTAACAATGAGCAGTTCTTC
v_gene: TRBV7-8; j_gene: TRBJ1-1; abundance: many; d_gene: TRBD1; CDR3aa: CASSPGTGGTEAFF; CDR3nt: TGTGCCAGCAGCCCCGGGACAGGGGGCACTGAAGCTTTCTTT
v_gene: TRBV6-2/TRBV6-3; j_gene: TRBJ2-2; abundance: .; d_gene: .; CDR3aa: CASSYGGRDIGELFF; CDR3nt: TGTGCCAGCAGTTACGGGGGTCGGGACATCGGGGAGCTGTTTTTT
v_gene: TRBV6-1; j_gene: TRBJ1-3; abundance: few; d_gene: .; CDR3aa: CASIRATGNTIYF; CDR3nt: TGTGCCAGCATCCGGGCTACTGGAAACACCATATATTTT
v_gene: TRBV12-3/TRBV12-4; j_gene: TRBJ2-5; abundance: many; d_gene: .; CDR3aa: CASSLVGLGQETQYF; CDR3nt: TGTGCCAGCAGTTTAGTAGGGTTGGGCCAAGAGACCCAGTACTTC
v_gene: TRBV13; j_gene: TRBJ2-3; abundance: many; d_gene: .; CDR3aa: CASSPPSTDTQYF; CDR3nt: TGTGCCAGCAGTCCACCCAGCACAGATACGCAGTATTTT
v_gene: TRBV27; j_gene: TRBJ2-3; abundance: many; d_gene: TRBD2; CDR3aa: CASKERDSSDTQYF; CDR3nt: TGTGCCAGCAAAGAGCGGGACTCATCAGATACGCAGTATTTT
v_gene: TRBV20-1; j_gene: TRBJ2-7; abundance: .; d_gene: .; CDR3aa: CSAHRGSNEQYF; CDR3nt: TGCAGTGCGCACCGGGGGTCCAACGAGCAGTACTTC